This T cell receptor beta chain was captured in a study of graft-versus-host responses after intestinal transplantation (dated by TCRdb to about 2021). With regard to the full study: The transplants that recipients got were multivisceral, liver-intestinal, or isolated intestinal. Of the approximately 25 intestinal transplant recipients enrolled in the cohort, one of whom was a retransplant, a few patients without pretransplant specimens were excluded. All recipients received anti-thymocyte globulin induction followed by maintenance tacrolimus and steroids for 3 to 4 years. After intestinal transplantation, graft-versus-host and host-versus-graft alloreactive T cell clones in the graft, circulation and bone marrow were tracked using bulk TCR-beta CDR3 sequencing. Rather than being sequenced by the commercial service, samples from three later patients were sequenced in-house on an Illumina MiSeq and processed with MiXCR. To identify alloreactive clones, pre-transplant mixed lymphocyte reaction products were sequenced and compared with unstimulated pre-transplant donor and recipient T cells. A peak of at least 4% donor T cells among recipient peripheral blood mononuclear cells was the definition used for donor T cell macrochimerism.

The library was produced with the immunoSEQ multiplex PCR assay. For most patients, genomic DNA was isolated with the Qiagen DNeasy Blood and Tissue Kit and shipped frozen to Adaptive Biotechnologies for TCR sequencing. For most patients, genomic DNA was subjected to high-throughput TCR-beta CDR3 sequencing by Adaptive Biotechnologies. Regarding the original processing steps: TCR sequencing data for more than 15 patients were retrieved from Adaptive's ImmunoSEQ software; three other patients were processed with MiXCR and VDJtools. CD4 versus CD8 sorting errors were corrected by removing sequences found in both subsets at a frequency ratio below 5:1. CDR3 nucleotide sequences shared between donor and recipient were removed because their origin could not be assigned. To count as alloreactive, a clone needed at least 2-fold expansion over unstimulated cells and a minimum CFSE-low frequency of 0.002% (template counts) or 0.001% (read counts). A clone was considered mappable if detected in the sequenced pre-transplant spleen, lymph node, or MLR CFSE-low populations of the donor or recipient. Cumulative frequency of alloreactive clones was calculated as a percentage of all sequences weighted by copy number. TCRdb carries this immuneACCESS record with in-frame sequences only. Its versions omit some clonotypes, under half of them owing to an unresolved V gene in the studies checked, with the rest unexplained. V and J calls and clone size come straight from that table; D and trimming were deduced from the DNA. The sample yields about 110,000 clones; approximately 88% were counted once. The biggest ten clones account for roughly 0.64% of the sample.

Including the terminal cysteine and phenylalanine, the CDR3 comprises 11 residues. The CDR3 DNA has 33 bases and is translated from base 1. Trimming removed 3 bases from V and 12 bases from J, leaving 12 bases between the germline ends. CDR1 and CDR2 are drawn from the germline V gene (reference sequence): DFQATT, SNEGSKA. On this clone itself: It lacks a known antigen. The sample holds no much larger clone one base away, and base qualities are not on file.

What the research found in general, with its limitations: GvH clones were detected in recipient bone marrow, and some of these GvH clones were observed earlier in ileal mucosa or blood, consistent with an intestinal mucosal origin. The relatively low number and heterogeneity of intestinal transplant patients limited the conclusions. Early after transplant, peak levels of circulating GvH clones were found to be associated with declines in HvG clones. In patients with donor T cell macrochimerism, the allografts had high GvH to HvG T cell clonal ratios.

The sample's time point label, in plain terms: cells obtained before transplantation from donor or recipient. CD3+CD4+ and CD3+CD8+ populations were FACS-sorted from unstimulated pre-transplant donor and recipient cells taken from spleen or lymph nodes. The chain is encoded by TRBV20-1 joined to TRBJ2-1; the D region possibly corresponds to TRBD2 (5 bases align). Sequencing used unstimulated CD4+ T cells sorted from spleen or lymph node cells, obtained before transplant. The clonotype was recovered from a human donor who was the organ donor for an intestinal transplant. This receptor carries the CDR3 CSASLGRGQFF. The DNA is TGCAGTGCTAGTCTAGGTCGGGGGCAGTTCTTC.